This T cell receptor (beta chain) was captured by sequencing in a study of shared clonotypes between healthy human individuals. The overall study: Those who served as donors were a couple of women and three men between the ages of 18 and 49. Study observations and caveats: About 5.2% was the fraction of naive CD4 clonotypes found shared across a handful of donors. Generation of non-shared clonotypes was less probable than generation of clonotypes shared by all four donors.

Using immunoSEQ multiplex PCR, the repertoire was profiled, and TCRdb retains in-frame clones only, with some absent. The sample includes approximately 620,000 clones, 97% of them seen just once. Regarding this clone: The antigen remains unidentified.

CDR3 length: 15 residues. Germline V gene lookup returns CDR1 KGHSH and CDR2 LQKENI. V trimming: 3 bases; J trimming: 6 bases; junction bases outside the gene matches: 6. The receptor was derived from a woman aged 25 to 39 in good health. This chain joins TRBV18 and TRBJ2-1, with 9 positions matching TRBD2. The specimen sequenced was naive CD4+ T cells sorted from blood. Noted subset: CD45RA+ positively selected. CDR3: CASSPTWREGNEQFF. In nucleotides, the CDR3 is TGTGCCAGCTCACCGACTTGGCGGGAGGGCAATGAGCAGTTCTTC.